This T cell receptor beta chain was profiled in a study of cytomegalovirus exposure and HLA in healthy donors. Points from the study as a whole: There was a cluster of highly shared sequence variants that was likely a sequencing artifact. Later on, a genetic analysis was performed. It linked a missense variant in DCLRE1C with V- and J-gene trimming of TCR beta. Later analysis found that TCR beta chains associated with HLA were more clonally expanded than other, equally common chains.

In germline, CDR1 is SGHRS, CDR2 YFSETQ. Germline trimming cut 0 bases from V and 10 bases from J; bases unmatched to any gene: 8. This CDR3 comprises 16 residues. Worth noting for this clone: No antigen is known for it.

PCR amplification relied on 60 Vbeta primers (plus 13 Jbeta primers). Sequenced by immunoSEQ multiplex PCR; TCRdb stores in-frame clones only, minus some. This sample's table reports about 130,000 clones. Sequencing was done on a sample of PBMCs. The genes are TRBV5-1 and TRBJ1-6, with 9 bases aligning to TRBD1. The receptor's source is a man aged 18 to 30 in good health and CMV-seronegative. This CDR3 is CASSLEGTGKGSPLHF. CDR3 sequence (DNA): TGCGCCAGCAGCTTGGAAGGGACAGGGAAAGGATCACCCCTCCACTTT.